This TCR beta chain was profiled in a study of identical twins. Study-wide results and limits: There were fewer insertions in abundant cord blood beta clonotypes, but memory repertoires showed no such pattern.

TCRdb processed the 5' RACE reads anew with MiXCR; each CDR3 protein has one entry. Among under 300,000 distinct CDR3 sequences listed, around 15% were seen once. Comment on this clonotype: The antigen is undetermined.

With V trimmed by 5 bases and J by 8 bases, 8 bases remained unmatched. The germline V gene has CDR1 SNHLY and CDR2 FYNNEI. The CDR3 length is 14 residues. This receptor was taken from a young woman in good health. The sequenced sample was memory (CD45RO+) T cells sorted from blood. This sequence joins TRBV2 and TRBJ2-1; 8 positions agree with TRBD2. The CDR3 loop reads CASSPHGGAYEQFF. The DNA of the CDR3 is TGTGCCAGCAGTCCTCACGGGGGGGCCTATGAGCAGTTCTTC.